This T cell receptor beta chain is from a study of CD8 T cells in ankylosing spondylitis. Study outcomes and limitations: In peripheral blood, disease-linked CD8+ clones occurred at relatively low frequencies. Characteristic of ankylosing spondylitis blood, it appeared, was a TCR beta motif comprising fewer than 10 highly homologous variants. Significant enrichment of disease-linked clones was reportedly seen in matched ankylosing spondylitis synovial fluid.

Germline CDR1 and CDR2: ENHRY and SYGVKD. The CDR3 consists of 14 residues. This clonotype has a handful of counts. The antigen is undetermined. Its ends do not fully match the called genes, so a read error is possible. Construction of TCR beta libraries was performed using quantitative 5'-RACE with molecular barcodes. TCRdb re-derived calls from the 5' RACE reads in MiXCR, one entry per CDR3 protein. The sample lists 670,000 or so distinct CDR3 sequences; 15% to 20% were seen once. The sequenced sample consisted of blood, either unsorted or a sorted T cell fraction (not recorded which). The sequence was obtained from a male donor with ankylosing spondylitis. The genes are TRBV10-3 and TRBJ2-3, with a possible D match to TRBD1 (5 bases). CDR3 coding DNA: TGTGCCATCAGAGAGTGGGGCTCTGCAGATACGCAGTATTTT. Translated, it gives CAIREWGSADTQYF.